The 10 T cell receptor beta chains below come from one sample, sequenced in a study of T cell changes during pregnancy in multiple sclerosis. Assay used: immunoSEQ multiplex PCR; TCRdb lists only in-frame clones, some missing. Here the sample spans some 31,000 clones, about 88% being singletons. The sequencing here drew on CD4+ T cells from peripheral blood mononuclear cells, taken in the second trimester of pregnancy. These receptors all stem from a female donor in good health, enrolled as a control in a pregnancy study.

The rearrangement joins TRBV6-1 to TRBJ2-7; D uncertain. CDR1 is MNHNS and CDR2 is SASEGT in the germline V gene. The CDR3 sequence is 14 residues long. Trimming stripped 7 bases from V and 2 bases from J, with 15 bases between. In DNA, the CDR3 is TGTGCCAGCATTTCCGAATACAAACCCTACGAGCAGTACTTC. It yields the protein CASISEYKPYEQYF.

CDR3 in DNA: TGTGCCAGCAGCGGCCAGGTCGGTACGCAGTATTTT. Encoded protein: CASSGQVGTQYF. The chain has TRBV11-3 and TRBJ2-3, with D unresolved. Trimming removed 5 bases from V and 8 bases from J, with 11 bases in between. From germline, CDR1 is SGHNT and CDR2 YENEEA. This CDR3 has 12 amino acids.

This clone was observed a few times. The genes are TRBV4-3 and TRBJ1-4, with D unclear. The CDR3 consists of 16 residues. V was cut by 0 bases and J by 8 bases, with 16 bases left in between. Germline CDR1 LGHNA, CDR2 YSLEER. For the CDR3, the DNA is TGCGCCAGCAGCCAAGATAGGTCGGAGGGCCTCGAAAAACTGTTTTTT. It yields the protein CASSQDRSEGLEKLFF.

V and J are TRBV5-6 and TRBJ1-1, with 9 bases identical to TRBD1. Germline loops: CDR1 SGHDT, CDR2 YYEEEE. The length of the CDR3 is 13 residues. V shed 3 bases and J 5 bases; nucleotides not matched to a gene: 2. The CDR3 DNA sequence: TGTGCCAGCAGCTGGACAGGGGCAACTGAAGCTTTCTTT. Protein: CASSWTGATEAFF.

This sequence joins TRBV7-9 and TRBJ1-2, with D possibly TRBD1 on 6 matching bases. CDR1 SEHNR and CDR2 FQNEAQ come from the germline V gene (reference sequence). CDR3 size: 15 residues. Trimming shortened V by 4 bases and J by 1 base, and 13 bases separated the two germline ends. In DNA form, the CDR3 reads TGTGCCAGCAGCTCCCTCGGGGACAATAACTATGGCTACACCTTC. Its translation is CASSSLGDNNYGYTF.

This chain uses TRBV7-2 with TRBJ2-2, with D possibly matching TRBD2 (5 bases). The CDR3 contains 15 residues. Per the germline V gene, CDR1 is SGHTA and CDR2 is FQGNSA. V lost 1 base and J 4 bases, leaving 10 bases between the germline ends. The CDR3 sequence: CASSLEAGVTGELFF. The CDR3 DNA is TGTGCCAGCAGCTTAGAAGCCGGGGTCACCGGGGAGCTGTTTTTT.

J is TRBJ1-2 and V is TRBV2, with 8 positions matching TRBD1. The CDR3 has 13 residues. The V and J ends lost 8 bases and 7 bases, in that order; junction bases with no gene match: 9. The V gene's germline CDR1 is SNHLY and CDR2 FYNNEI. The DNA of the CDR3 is TGTGCCAGCCCAAAGACAGGGGAGGTTGGCTACACCTTC. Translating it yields CASPKTGEVGYTF.

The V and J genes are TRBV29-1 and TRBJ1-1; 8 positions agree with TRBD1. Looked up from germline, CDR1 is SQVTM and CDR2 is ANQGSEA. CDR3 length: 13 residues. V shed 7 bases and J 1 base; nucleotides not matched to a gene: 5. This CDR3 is CSAATGENTEAFF. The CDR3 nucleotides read TGCAGCGCCGCGACAGGGGAGAACACTGAAGCTTTCTTT.

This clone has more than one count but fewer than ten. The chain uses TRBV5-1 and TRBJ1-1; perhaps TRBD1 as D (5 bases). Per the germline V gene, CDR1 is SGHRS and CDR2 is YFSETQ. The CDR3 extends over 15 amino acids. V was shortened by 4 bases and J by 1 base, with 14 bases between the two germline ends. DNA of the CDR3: TGCGCCAGCAGCCCGGACGGGAGGGGGAACACTGAAGCTTTCTTT. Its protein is CASSPDGRGNTEAFF.

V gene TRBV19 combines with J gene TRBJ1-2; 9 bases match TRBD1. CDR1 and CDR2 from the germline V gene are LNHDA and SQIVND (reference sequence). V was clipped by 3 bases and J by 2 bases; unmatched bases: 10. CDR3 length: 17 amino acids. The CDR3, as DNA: TGTGCCAGTAGTATGGGACCTTACAGGGGGCGAAACTATGGCTACACCTTC. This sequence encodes CASSMGPYRGRNYGYTF. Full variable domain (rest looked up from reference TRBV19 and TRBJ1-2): DGGITQSPKYLFRKEGQNVTLSCEQNLNHDAMYWYRQDPGQGLRLIYYSQIVNDFQKGDIAEGYSVSREKKESFPLTVTSAQKNPTAFYLCASSMGPYRGRNYGYTFGSGTRLTVV.